This T cell receptor beta chain was captured in a study of T-cell memory formation after mild COVID-19. Study in general: There were largely donor-specific TCR clusters.

Germline values: CDR1 MNHNS, CDR2 SASEGT. V was clipped by 5 bases and J by 4 bases, with 11 bases between them. This CDR3 contains 13 residues. Each CDR3 protein is one row after TCRdb ran MiXCR on the 5' RACE reads. The table shows around 210,000 distinct CDR3 sequences, with approximately 10% occurring only once. The sequence was obtained from a man between 18 and 29 years old who had mild COVID-19 (a few samples of this study predate the infection). Cell type and time point are not known. The V gene is TRBV6-1, the J gene TRBJ1-1, with D maybe TRBD1 (6 bases). Sequencing input: PBMCs or a T cell subset sorted from them (not recorded which). CDR3: CASSRTVFTEAFF. In DNA, the CDR3 is TGTGCCAGCAGTAGGACAGTTTTCACTGAAGCTTTCTTT.